The 8 T cell receptor beta chains listed next were all sequenced from one sample in a study of shared clonotypes between healthy human individuals. Profiled with immunoSEQ multiplex PCR; TCRdb holds only in-frame clones, not every one. The sample holds roughly 1 million clones, around 78% seen once. Sequenced material: memory CD4+ T cells from PBMCs. The subset: CD45RA-negative fraction. The receptors shown here come from a man younger than 35 in good health. Some clones in this sample may be carry-over from other donors' samples.

The CDR3 region has the DNA TGTGCCAGCAGAAACAGACCCGCCGCCGCGTTCACCGGGGAGCTGTTTTTT. Residues: CASRNRPAAAFTGELFF. The chain joins TRBV27 to TRBJ2-2; D is unresolved. This CDR3 spans 17 amino acids. Trimming removed 6 bases at V and 4 bases at J, with 21 bases between. The germline gives CDR1 MNHEY, CDR2 SMNVEV (reference sequence).

The chain couples TRBV7-2 to TRBJ2-7, with D perhaps TRBD2 (6 bases). The CDR3 is made up of 15 amino acids. CDR1 is SGHTA and CDR2 is FQGNSA in the germline V gene. Trimming shortened V by 4 bases and J by 0 bases, and 13 bases separated the two germline ends. CDR3: CASSSSGLVSYEQYF. The CDR3 DNA sequence: TGTGCCAGCAGCTCGAGCGGGCTAGTCTCCTACGAGCAGTACTTC.

V and J are TRBV4-3 and TRBJ2-7; 7 positions match TRBD1. Germline V gives CDR1 LGHNA, CDR2 YSLEER. The CDR3 loop spans 15 amino acids. Trimming took 4 bases from V and 1 from J; bases not matched to a gene: 7. CDR3 DNA: TGCGCCAGCAGCCCTACCTACAGGGGATCCTACGAGCAGTACTTC. This encodes CASSPTYRGSYEQYF.

This chain uses TRBV2 with TRBJ2-5, with D tentatively TRBD1 (5 bases). The CDR3 runs 12 residues. V was clipped by 7 bases and J by 5 bases, with 11 bases between them. Germline V gene sequence: CDR1 SNHLY, CDR2 FYNNEI. CDR3 amino acids: CASNRQSETQYF. CDR3 nucleotide sequence: TGTGCCAGCAATAGACAGTCGGAGACCCAGTACTTC.

This rearrangement joins TRBV5-1 to TRBJ2-1; TRBD1 matches 7 bases. This CDR3 region has 13 residues. V shed 4 bases, J shed 5 bases, and the junction held 3 bases outside the gene matches. The germline V gene encodes CDR1 SGHRS and CDR2 YFSETQ. The CDR3 reads CASSPGTDNEQFF. CDR3 sequence (DNA): TGCGCCAGCAGCCCCGGGACAGACAATGAGCAGTTCTTC. The whole variable domain, filled in from reference TRBV5-1 and TRBJ2-1, reads KAGVTQTPRYLIKTRGQQVTLSCSPISGHRSVSWYQQTPGQGLQFLFEYFSETQRNKGNFPGRFSGRQFSNSRSEMNVSTLELGDSALYLCASSPGTDNEQFFGPGTRLTVL.

The V call is TRBV10-3, the J call TRBJ1-2; no clear D gene. The CDR3 sequence is 16 residues long. Germline CDR1 ENHRY, CDR2 SYGVKD. Trimming shortened V by 0 bases and J by 0 bases, and 11 bases separated the two germline ends. This CDR3 reads CAISESAGSTNYGYTF. The CDR3 DNA reads TGTGCCATCAGTGAGTCGGCGGGGTCTACTAACTATGGCTACACCTTC.

The V gene is TRBV2, the J gene TRBJ2-2; 7 bases match TRBD2. V was clipped by 5 bases and J by 6 bases; unmatched bases: 6. The CDR3 has 14 amino acids. CDR1 SNHLY and CDR2 FYNNEI come from the germline V gene. CDR3 protein: CASSSAGFSGELFF. The DNA for the CDR3 is TGTGCCAGCAGTTCAGCGGGGTTCTCCGGGGAGCTGTTTTTT.

The CDR3 loop is CASSGDRGSEQFF. Here the CDR3 DNA reads TGTGCCAGCAGCGGGGACAGGGGGTCTGAGCAGTTCTTC. The chain combines TRBV2 with TRBJ2-1, with 11 bases lining up with TRBD1. With 6 bases clipped from V and 9 bases from J, the junction kept 4 bases outside the gene matches. The CDR3 runs 13 residues. CDR1 is SNHLY and CDR2 is FYNNEI in the germline V gene.